This T cell receptor beta chain stems from a study of CD8+ T cells in alopecia areata listed by TCRdb under 2018. Describing the broader study: The treated patients took part in an open-label pilot trial in which moderate-to-severe alopecia areata was treated with oral tofacitinib at 5 to 10 mg twice daily. On the human side, TCRbeta sequencing was run on scalp tissue and on sorted CD4+ and CD8+ peripheral blood T cells from healthy controls and from alopecia areata patients with either patchy or totalis/universalis disease. For the treated patients, the SALT score, which quantifies what percentage of scalp surface area is affected, served as the measure of disease severity. Biopsies were taken from tofacitinib-treated patients at baseline and again at 4 and 24 weeks into treatment, and several of those patients also had a later scalp biopsy. Patients received tofacitinib for 6 to 18 months and were then followed off drug for 6 months to check for delayed response and recurrence. Clonality in the scalp was compared among normal scalp (n=4), patchy alopecia areata scalp (n=8), and alopecia totalis/universalis scalp (n=8). immunoSEQ multiplex PCR using 35 Vbeta forward primers and 13 Jbeta reverse primers was used to amplify TCRbeta CDR3 regions. RNA was obtained with the PAXgene miRNA kit for fixed scalp, the miRNeasy kit for PBMCs, and the RNeasy kit for mouse skin. In both human patients and the C3H/HeJ mouse model, the study applied high-throughput TCRbeta sequencing to look at T cell clonal expansion in alopecia areata.

Paper-wide results and their limitations: Unlike mouse skin, which is dominated by gammadelta T cells, normal human skin has resident alphabeta T cells that are also sequenced, and this complicates analysis of the scalp TCR repertoire. TCR sequences shared between patients were less clear than in mice, possibly partly because of HLA diversity in the patient population. Tofacitinib significantly lowered scalp clonality and the number of expanded CD8+ clones among the top 100 scalp clones. Because the treated cohort was small and had only one nonresponder, larger studies are needed to examine links between baseline CD8+ expansion and response. Higher clonality and more expanded CD8+ clones were observed in lesional scalp than in normal scalp, particularly in alopecia totalis/universalis, a finding suggestive of antigenic drive. During tofacitinib treatment, many expanded lesional clones stuck around in both scalp and blood, and this persistence may partly explain why relapse happens after treatment is stopped.

The sample holds a few counts of this clone. Its binding antigen is unknown. Per-nucleotide qualities are absent, and no much larger clonotype sits a single base away. The receptor library was made with the immunoSEQ multiplex PCR assay. For TCR sequencing, RNA was extracted from every sample and reverse transcribed into cDNA to serve as template. SuperScript III was used to make first-strand cDNA, primed with a 2:1 mix of oligo-dT and random hexamers. A synthetic immune receptor repertoire was used to assess amplification bias, and residual bias was removed computationally. In the paper's pipeline: Raw reads were preprocessed to remove errors, and CDR3 was defined by IMGT conventions from the conserved cysteine to phenylalanine. To get clonality, Shannon entropy was normalized by log2 of the number of productive unique TCRs and the result was subtracted from 1. Whether each scalp clone was CD4 or CD8 was inferred by checking scalp TCRbeta sequences against the CD4 and CD8 repertoires from sorted blood. This immuneACCESS table, as held by TCRdb, lists in-frame sequences with V and J called but not all clones. Of the missing ones, under half trace to an unresolved V gene in checked studies; the others have no known cause. From that table come the V and J calls and clone size; the DNA was used to work out D and trimming. The sample table contains 170,000 or so clones; only one count was recorded for approximately 53% of them. 10% to 11% of the sample goes to the ten largest clones.

This specimen's time point label, interpreted: around 24 weeks on oral tofacitinib. The sample's treatment or condition label, in plain terms: oral pan-JAK inhibitor, 5-10 mg twice daily. From alopecia areata patients, peripheral blood was collected along with lesional scalp punch biopsies. After PBMCs were isolated by density centrifugation and stained for CD3, CD4 and CD8, a FACSAria was used to sort CD4+ and CD8+ T cells. From its cysteine to its phenylalanine, the CDR3 spans 13 amino acids. Only the CDR3 part of the read is kept: 39 bases, read in frame from the first base. V gives up 4 bases and J gives up 0 bases, and the segment between their germline ends measures 10 bases. Via the germline V gene, CDR1 is SQVTM and CDR2 ANQGSEA.

The clonotype was recovered from a human donor with alopecia areata. The source material was CD8+ T cells sorted from blood, sampled at week 24, from a patient treated with tofacitinib. The chain is assembled from TRBV29-1 and TRBJ2-7; a tentative D match to TRBD1 spans 6 bases. The nucleotide sequence is TGCAGCGTTGGGGACACAGACTCCTACGAGCAGTACTTC. This translates into CSVGDTDSYEQYF.